The 18 T cell receptor beta chains below come from one sample, sequenced in a study of T cell responses to AZD1222 COVID-19 vaccine. Clones were read by immunoSEQ multiplex PCR, and TCRdb kept only the in-frame ones, dropping some. The table records about 99,000 clones, nearly 90% of them present only once. The sequencing here drew on peripheral blood, taken on day 0 of AZD1222 vaccination. These receptors were collected from an adult in good health.

The chain carries TRBV27 and TRBJ1-2; D is perhaps TRBD1 (5 bases). The CDR3 has 14 amino acids. Per germline, CDR1 MNHEY and CDR2 SMNVEV (reference sequence). The V end was cut by 7 bases, the J end by 3 bases, with 15 bases between. The CDR3 nucleotides read TGTGCCAGCAAGATCCGGGGGTTTGACTATGGCTACACCTTC. Translating it yields CASKIRGFDYGYTF.

This clone was observed once. V usage is TRBV11-3 and J usage is TRBJ2-3; 8 nucleotides align to TRBD2. V shed 3 bases, J shed 2 bases, and the junction held 10 bases outside the gene matches. The CDR3 has 17 amino acids. The germline gives CDR1 SGHNT, CDR2 YENEEA. The CDR3 sequence is CASSLGLLADITDTQYF. As DNA, the CDR3 is TGTGCCAGCAGCTTGGGTCTACTAGCGGACATCACAGATACGCAGTATTTT.

The rearrangement links TRBV12-3 or TRBV12-4 to TRBJ1-6; D is unclear. V shed 3 bases and J shed 8 bases, with 8 bases lying between them. The CDR3 sequence is 13 residues long. CDR3 residues: CASSLGPYSPLHF. CDR3 coding DNA: TGTGCCAGCAGTTTGGGCCCTTATTCACCCCTCCACTTT.

This clone was recorded only once. The chain joins TRBV25-1 to TRBJ1-4; no definite D call. Per germline, CDR1 MGHDK and CDR2 SYGVNS. The V and J ends lost 4 bases and 5 bases respectively, with 11 bases between them. This CDR3 has 14 residues. The CDR3 DNA reads as TGTGCCAGCAGTGTCCACCACCTAAATGAAAAACTGTTTTTT. This gives the protein CASSVHHLNEKLFF.

V and J are TRBV18 and TRBJ1-3, with D unclear. The ends were cut back, 3 bases at V and 0 bases at J, with 9 bases in the middle. The CDR3 sequence is 15 residues long. Germline V gene lookup returns CDR1 KGHSH and CDR2 LQKENI. Written as DNA, the CDR3 is TGTGCCAGCTCACCCGCGGAAGGCTCTGGAAACACCATATATTTT. It codes for CASSPAEGSGNTIYF.

CDR3 in DNA: TGTGCCAGCAGCTTTCGGGCAGGTGGCGGGGAGCTGTTTTTT. It specifies CASSFRAGGGELFF. This chain links TRBV7-3 with TRBJ2-2; D remains unclear. The CDR3 is 14 amino acids. Germline-derived CDR1 and CDR2 are SGHTA and FQGTGA. The V end was cut by 3 bases, the J end by 7 bases, with 12 bases between. Filled out from reference TRBV7-3 and TRBJ2-2, the complete variable domain reads GAGVSQTPSNKVTEKGKYVELRCDPISGHTALYWYRQSLGQGPEFLIYFQGTGAADDSGLPNDRFFAVRPEGSVSTLKIQRTERGDSAVYLCASSFRAGGGELFFGEGSRLTVL.

The CDR3 reads CSASGYTF. The CDR3 coding sequence is TGCAGTGCTAGCGGCTACACCTTC. The chain has TRBV20-1 and TRBJ1-2; D remains unclear. Trimming stripped 3 bases from V and 8 bases from J, with 1 base between. CDR3 length: 8 residues. Germline lookup yields CDR1 DFQATT and CDR2 SNEGSKA (reference sequence).

The chain recombines TRBV15 with TRBJ1-2; D is undetermined. Deletions cut 0 bases from V and 0 bases from J, with 11 bases between. The CDR3 has 16 amino acids. CDR1 LNHNV and CDR2 YYDKDF come from the germline V gene (reference sequence). This CDR3 is CATSRDRWAPNYGYTF. CDR3 DNA: TGTGCCACCAGCAGAGATCGTTGGGCCCCTAACTATGGCTACACCTTC.

The V and J genes are TRBV2 and TRBJ1-1, with D unresolved. Germline V gene data show CDR1 as SNHLY and CDR2 as FYNNEI. The length of the CDR3 is 10 residues. V was clipped by 6 bases and J by 10 bases, with 9 bases between them. For the CDR3, the DNA is TGTGCCAGCAGGGGCCGCGGAGCTTTCTTT. Its translation is CASRGRGAFF.

This clone appeared a single time. The genes are TRBV7-6 and TRBJ1-2; TRBD1 might be the D (5 bases). Trimming removed 3 bases from V and 0 bases from J, with 5 bases in between. Germline assignment: CDR1 SGHVS and CDR2 FNYEAQ. There are 13 residues in the CDR3. CDR3 region: CASSLTANYGYTF. As DNA, the CDR3 is TGTGCCAGCAGCTTGACAGCTAACTATGGCTACACCTTC. Full variable domain (remainder filled in from reference TRBV7-6 and TRBJ1-2): GAGVSQSPRYKVTKRGQDVALRCDPISGHVSLYWYRQALGQGPEFLTYFNYEAQQDKSGLPNDRFSAERPEGSISTLTIQRTEQRDSAMYRCASSLTANYGYTFGSGTRLTVV.

The rearrangement uses TRBV7-2 and TRBJ1-2, with a possible D match to TRBD1 (5 bases). The ends were cut back, 5 bases at V and 5 bases at J, with 12 bases in the middle. The CDR3 is made up of 13 amino acids. The germline V gene has CDR1 SGHTA and CDR2 FQGNSA. The DNA for the CDR3 is TGTGCCAGCAGCGCCCGGGGCGGGTATGGCTACACCTTC. Translated: CASSARGGYGYTF.

The V and J genes are TRBV7-3 and TRBJ2-1; TRBD2 is a possible D gene (6 bases). The germline V and J ends were trimmed by 5 bases and 9 bases, with 17 bases remaining between them. The germline gives CDR1 SGHTA, CDR2 FQGTGA. The length of the CDR3 is 14 residues. CDR3 DNA sequence: TGTGCCAGCAGCAGATACCTAGCGTCGGGTGAGCAGTTCTTC. Encoded protein: CASSRYLASGEQFF.

The genes are TRBV6-2 or TRBV6-3 and TRBJ1-2; 7 bases are shared with TRBD1. The CDR3 is 17 amino acids. In germline, CDR1 is MNHEY, CDR2 SVGEGT. The V gene end was trimmed by 0 bases and the J gene end by 4 bases; junction bases not matched to a gene: 11. CDR3 DNA: TGTGCCAGCAGTTACTCGATGGGCCTACCAGGGGGCTATGGCTACACCTTC. Protein product: CASSYSMGLPGGYGYTF.

The chain carries TRBV12-3 or TRBV12-4 and TRBJ2-1; D gene ambiguous. The ends were cut back, 6 bases at V and 6 bases at J, with 12 bases in the middle. The CDR3 spans 13 residues. CDR3: CASRIEDSNEQFF. In DNA form, the CDR3 reads TGTGCCAGCAGAATTGAAGATTCCAATGAGCAGTTCTTC.

V is TRBV10-3 and J is TRBJ2-5, with 8 bases fitting TRBD2. This CDR3 is 16 amino acids long. The V and J ends lost 0 bases and 4 bases, in that order; junction bases with no gene match: 7. Germline-derived CDR1 and CDR2 are ENHRY and SYGVKD. The DNA for the CDR3 is TGTGCCATCAGTGAGTCCGGAGGGCTAGCGGGAGAGACCCAGTACTTC. Residues: CAISESGGLAGETQYF.

The chain joins TRBV3-1 (or the pseudogene TRBV3-2) to TRBJ1-5; D remains unclear. The CDR3 loop spans 15 amino acids. The V gene's germline CDR1 is LGHDT and CDR2 YNNKEL (reference sequence). V was cut by 1 base and J by 0 bases, with 7 bases left in between. The CDR3 loop reads CASSQGRNSNQPQHF. The CDR3 nucleotides are TGTGCCAGCAGCCAAGGCCGTAATAGCAATCAGCCCCAGCATTTT.

The genes are TRBV29-1 and TRBJ2-7; 7 bases fit TRBD2. The CDR3 covers 11 residues. The V gene's germline CDR1 is SQVTM and CDR2 ANQGSEA. V was clipped by 7 bases and J by 3 bases; unmatched bases: 3. CDR3 DNA sequence: TGCAGCGCTCTAGCGGACTACGAGCAGTACTTC. Translating gives CSALADYEQYF.

The chain combines TRBV30 with TRBJ1-1; D is possibly TRBD1 (5 bases). The CDR3 has 13 residues. From germline, CDR1 is GTSNPN and CDR2 SVGIG (reference sequence). The V and J ends lost 1 base and 3 bases respectively, with 9 bases between them. CDR3 in amino acids: CAWSGDRDTEAFF. The CDR3 DNA is TGTGCCTGGAGTGGTGACAGAGACACTGAAGCTTTCTTT.